This T cell receptor beta chain was sequenced during a study of T cell responses to AZD1222 COVID-19 vaccine. Clones were sequenced by immunoSEQ multiplex PCR, and TCRdb holds only the in-frame ones, with some missing. The profile shows fewer than 85,000 clones, 83% of them singletons. V lost 5 bases to trimming and J lost 2 bases; unmatched junction nucleotides: 5. Germline V gives CDR1 SGHVS, CDR2 FNYEAQ. The CDR3 is made up of 14 amino acids. To note about this clone: Antigen: not known.

Study-level points and caveats: Among the donors, most were white British and more were female, and clonal diversity was possibly underestimated.

The gene calls are TRBV7-6 and TRBJ1-1, with TRBD1 identical over 7 bases. Material: peripheral blood, obtained 28 days after the second AZD1222 dose. This clonotype was obtained from an adult who received the AZD1222 COVID-19 vaccine. The CDR3 loop reads CASSARGGNTEAFF. The CDR3 DNA reads as TGTGCCAGCAGCGCCAGGGGGGGAAACACTGAAGCTTTCTTT.